The 4 T cell receptor beta chains below were found in one sample sequenced in a study of response to subunit inactivated influenza vaccine. Using its own MiXCR run on the RT-PCR reads, TCRdb lists one record per CDR3 protein. Of roughly 670,000 distinct CDR3 sequences in the sample, around 15% were seen once. This specimen consisted of PBMCs from blood, obtained about 14 days before vaccination. The receptors were sampled from a man aged 45-65 years who received an inactivated influenza vaccine.

This clonotype has just a few counts. The genes are TRBV20-1 and TRBJ1-4; D might be TRBD1 (5 bases). From germline, CDR1 is DFQATT and CDR2 SNEGSKA (reference sequence). The CDR3 is made up of 14 amino acids. V was pared by 6 bases and J by 0 bases, with 11 bases between. The CDR3 DNA is TGCAGTGCCCCGCAGGGAGCAACTAATGAAAAACTGTTTTTT. Its translation is CSAPQGATNEKLFF.

This chain joins TRBV12-3 or TRBV12-4 and TRBJ2-1; D gene ambiguous. V gave up 6 bases and J gave up 0 bases, with 12 bases separating them. The CDR3 runs to 15 residues. The CDR3 here is CASRKEGPSYNEQFF. The CDR3 coding sequence is TGTGCCAGCAGGAAGGAAGGTCCCTCCTACAATGAGCAGTTCTTC.

The V gene is TRBV7-8, the J gene TRBJ1-2, with 10 bases fitting TRBD1. The V gene's germline CDR1 is SGHVS and CDR2 FQNEAQ. Trimming took 7 bases from V and 6 from J; bases not matched to a gene: 8. This CDR3 is built from 14 residues. The CDR3 DNA reads TGTGCCAGCAACCCAGGGACAGGGGCGGATGGCTACACCTTC. Its translation is CASNPGTGADGYTF.

The chain uses TRBV28 and TRBJ2-5, with 9 bases identical to TRBD1. Per the germline V gene, CDR1 is MDHEN and CDR2 is SYDVKM. The V and J ends lost 3 bases and 2 bases, in that order; junction bases with no gene match: 7. This CDR3 contains 16 residues. CDR3 in DNA: TGTGCCAGCAGTTTCCACAGGGGGCCCTTTCAAGAGACCCAGTACTTC. Its protein product is CASSFHRGPFQETQYF. The full variable domain, in which reference TRBV28 and TRBJ2-5 provide the parts outside the CDR3, is DVKVTQSSRYLVKRTGEKVFLECVQDMDHENMFWYRQDPGLGLRLIYFSYDVKMKEKGDIPEGYSVSREKKERFSLILESASTNQTSMYLCASSFHRGPFQETQYFGPGTRLLVL.